The 5 T cell receptor beta chains below were found in one sample sequenced in a study of blood T cells in healthy people across ages. The second PCR ran 7 to 11 cycles with a sample-barcoded 5' primer and J-beta primers. Via MiXCR, TCRdb re-called the 5' RACE reads, giving one row per CDR3 protein. The sample contains 1.5 million or so distinct CDR3 sequences, roughly 40% of which appear only once. The sample was blood. Source of these receptors: a woman in her late teens or twenties in good health.

This rearrangement joins TRBV5-5 to TRBJ2-3, with 8 positions matching TRBD2. The ends lost 6 bases at V and 0 bases at J; junction bases unmatched: 3. CDR1 SGHKS and CDR2 YYEKEE come from the germline V gene (reference sequence). The CDR3 totals 14 residues. CDR3 nucleotides: TGTGCCAGCACTCGCGGGGGGAGCACAGATACGCAGTATTTT. Its translation: CASTRGGSTDTQYF.

The chain combines TRBV20-1 with TRBJ2-1, with a tentative D call TRBD2 (5 bases). V was pared by 0 bases and J by 6 bases, with 9 bases between. The germline V gene has CDR1 DFQATT and CDR2 SNEGSKA (reference sequence). This CDR3 spans 13 amino acids. The CDR3 region has the DNA TGCAGTGCTAGAGAGGCGCTAGCCAATGAGCAGTTCTTC. It is translated as CSAREALANEQFF.

This clonotype turned up a few times. The rearrangement joins TRBV4-1 to TRBJ2-7, with D uncertain. Trimming cost V 1 base and J 2 bases, with 12 bases left between them. Germline loops: CDR1 MGHRA, CDR2 YSYEKL. The CDR3 has 15 amino acids. The CDR3 is CASSQVLLTPYEQYF. The CDR3 nucleotides read TGCGCCAGCAGCCAAGTACTACTGACACCCTACGAGCAGTACTTC.

This clonotype has a handful of counts. The rearrangement links TRBV5-1 to TRBJ2-3; TRBD2 agrees at 13 bases. The ends lost 0 bases at V and 6 bases at J; junction bases unmatched: 4. The germline CDR1 and CDR2 sequences are SGHRS and YFSETQ. The CDR3 has 16 residues. The CDR3 nucleotides are TGCGCCAGCAGCTTGGAGACTAGCGGGGGGCAGGATACGCAGTATTTT. This sequence encodes CASSLETSGGQDTQYF.

The V gene is TRBV24-1, the J gene TRBJ2-3; D is unclear. Trimming shortened V by 4 bases and J by 2 bases, and 15 bases separated the two germline ends. Germline CDR1 KGHDR, CDR2 SFDVKD. There are 16 residues in the CDR3. The CDR3: CATSDLTPGVTDTQYF. The DNA of the CDR3 is TGTGCCACCAGTGACCTCACCCCTGGGGTCACAGATACGCAGTATTTT.